This TCR beta chain was sequenced for a study of cytomegalovirus exposure and HLA in healthy donors. Study-wide findings and caveats: A later analysis, which compared TCR beta chains of equal frequency, found the HLA-associated ones more clonally expanded. Immune exposure information available was restricted to CMV serostatus. Specificity of a few CMV-associated chains for CMV antigens was verified in vitro.

A remark on this clone: Its antigen is as yet unknown.

The PCR ran on 60 Vbeta and 13 Jbeta primers. TCRdb's table, derived via immunoSEQ multiplex PCR, lists solely in-frame clones and lacks some. In the table there are fewer than 200,000 clones, roughly a tenth of which are singletons. J gave up 5 bases and V 4 bases, and 10 bases lay outside the gene matches. The CDR3 covers 16 residues. The germline V gene has CDR1 MNHNY and CDR2 SVGAGI (reference sequence). The genes are TRBV6-6 and TRBJ1-1; 10 nucleotides match TRBD1. The clonotype originates from a woman aged 30 to 39 in good health and CMV-seropositive. Material for sequencing was PBMCs. CDR3 residues: CASSSRDRGVRTEAFF. DNA for the CDR3: TGTGCCAGCAGTTCCCGGGACAGGGGAGTACGGACTGAAGCTTTCTTT.